The clone carrying this T cell receptor beta chain was seen at least ten times. As the template, RNA transcripts were used to amplify TCR beta CDR3 regions. RT-PCR in the first round used HTBI primers; a second-round multiplex PCR followed. TCRdb reprocessed the multiplex PCR reads via MiXCR and lists one record per CDR3 protein. This sample has about 1.1 million distinct CDR3 sequences; 35% to 40% occur once, and the top ten carry roughly 10%. The CDR3 is made up of 15 amino acids. CDR1 and CDR2 (germline): WSHSY, SAAADI. Trimming took 6 bases from V and 1 from J, leaving 10 bases between them. The record originates from a study of Graves' ophthalmopathy and Graves' hyperthyroidism.

The clonotype originates from an adult man with Graves' hyperthyroidism. Sequenced input: peripheral blood or thyroid tissue (not recorded which). This sequence joins TRBV10-2 and TRBJ1-6, with D unresolved. CDR3: CASRPLSSYNSPLHF. For the CDR3, the DNA is TGCGCCAGCAGGCCCTTGAGTTCCTATAATTCACCCCTCCACTTT.